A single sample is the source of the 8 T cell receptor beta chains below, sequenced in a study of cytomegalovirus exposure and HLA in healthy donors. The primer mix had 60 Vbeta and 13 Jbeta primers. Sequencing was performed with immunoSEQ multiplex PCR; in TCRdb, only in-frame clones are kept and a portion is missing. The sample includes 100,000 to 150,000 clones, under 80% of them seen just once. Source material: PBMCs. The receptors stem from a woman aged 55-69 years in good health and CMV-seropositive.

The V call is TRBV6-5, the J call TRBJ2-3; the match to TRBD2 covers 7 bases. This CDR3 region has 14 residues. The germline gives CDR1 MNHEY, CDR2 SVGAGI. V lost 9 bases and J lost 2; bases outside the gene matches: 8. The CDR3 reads CASRTGGLTDTQYF. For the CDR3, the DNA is TGTGCCAGTCGTACGGGAGGTCTCACAGATACGCAGTATTTT.

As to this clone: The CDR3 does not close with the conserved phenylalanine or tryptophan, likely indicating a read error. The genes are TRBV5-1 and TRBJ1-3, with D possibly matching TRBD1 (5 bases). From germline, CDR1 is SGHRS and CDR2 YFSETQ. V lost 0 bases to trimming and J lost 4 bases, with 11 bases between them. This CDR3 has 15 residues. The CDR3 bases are TGCGCCAGCAGCTTGGCTGGGGCGGGAGGAAACACCATATATCTT. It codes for CASSLAGAGGNTIYL.

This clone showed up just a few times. The CDR3: CASSFWDRGATEAFF. As DNA, the CDR3 is TGTGCCAGCAGCTTTTGGGACAGGGGAGCCACTGAAGCTTTCTTT. The rearrangement joins TRBV11-1 to TRBJ1-1; TRBD1 agrees at 10 bases. The CDR3 extends over 15 amino acids. CDR1 SGHAT and CDR2 FQDESV come from the germline V gene (reference sequence). The V gene end was trimmed by 3 bases and the J gene end by 4 bases; junction bases not matched to a gene: 5.

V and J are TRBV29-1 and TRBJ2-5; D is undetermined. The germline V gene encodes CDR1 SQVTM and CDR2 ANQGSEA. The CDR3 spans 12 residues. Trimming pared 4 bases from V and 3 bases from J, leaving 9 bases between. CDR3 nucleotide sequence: TGCAGCGTTGCCTGGGCCGAAGAGACCCAGTACTTC. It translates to CSVAWAEETQYF.

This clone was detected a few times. The CDR3 here is CASSFYRDRDNSPLHF. CDR3 nucleotides: TGTGCCAGCAGCTTTTATCGGGACAGAGATAATTCACCCCTCCACTTT. The chain carries TRBV5-4 and TRBJ1-6; 7 positions match TRBD1. J was trimmed by 5 bases and V by 2 bases; bases with no gene match: 7. CDR3 length: 16 amino acids. CDR1 and CDR2 (germline): SGHNT, YYREEE (reference sequence). The variable domain in full, with the rest retrieved from reference TRBV5-4 and TRBJ1-6, is ETGVTQSPTHLIKTRGQQVTLRCSSQSGHNTVSWYQQALGQGPQFIFQYYREEENGRGNFPPRFSGLQFPNYSSELNVNALELDDSALYLCASSFYRDRDNSPLHFGNGTRLTVT.

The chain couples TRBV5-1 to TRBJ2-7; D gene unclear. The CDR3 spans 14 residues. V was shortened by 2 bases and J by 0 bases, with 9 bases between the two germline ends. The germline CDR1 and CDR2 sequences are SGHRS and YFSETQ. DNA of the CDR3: TGCGCCAGCAGCTTCGCAACTGGCTCCTACGAGCAGTACTTC. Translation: CASSFATGSYEQYF. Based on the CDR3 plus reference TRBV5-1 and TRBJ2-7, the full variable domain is KAGVTQTPRYLIKTRGQQVTLSCSPISGHRSVSWYQQTPGQGLQFLFEYFSETQRNKGNFPGRFSGRQFSNSRSEMNVSTLELGDSALYLCASSFATGSYEQYFGPGTRLTVT.

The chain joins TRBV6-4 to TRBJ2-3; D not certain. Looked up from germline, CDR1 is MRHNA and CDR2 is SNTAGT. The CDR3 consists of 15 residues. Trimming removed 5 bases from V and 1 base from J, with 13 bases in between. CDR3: CASSQEVGGTDTQYF. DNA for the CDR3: TGTGCCAGCAGTCAGGAAGTTGGCGGCACAGATACGCAGTATTTT.

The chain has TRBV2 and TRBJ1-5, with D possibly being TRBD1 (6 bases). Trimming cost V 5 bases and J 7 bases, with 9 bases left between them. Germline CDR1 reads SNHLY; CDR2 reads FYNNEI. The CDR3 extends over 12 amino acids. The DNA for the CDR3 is TGTGCCAGCAGTAATCAGGGGCAGCCCCAGCATTTT. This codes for CASSNQGQPQHF.